The 15 T cell receptor beta chains below all came from one sample that was sequenced in a study of cytomegalovirus exposure and HLA in healthy donors (dated by TCRdb to the late 2010s). Receptor amplification or capture employed the immunoSEQ multiplex PCR assay. For the multiplex PCR, a mixture combining 60 forward primers for TCR Vbeta segments and 13 reverse primers for TCR Jbeta segments was used. TCRdb took this table from immuneACCESS and kept in-frame rearrangements with V and J called. Such tables lack part of the clones; where checked against another copy, unresolved V genes explain under half of the gap, and the rest is unexplained. This sample is represented by under 150,000 clones; 75% to 85% of them were singletons. Of the sample, about 8.3% is held by the ten largest clones. Sequencing was performed on PBMCs. Source of these receptors: a woman aged 50 to 60 in good health and CMV-seropositive.

The chain couples TRBV7-2 to TRBJ2-1; TRBD1 is a possible D gene (5 bases). V was shortened by 5 bases and J by 4 bases, with 12 bases between the two germline ends. The CDR3 loop spans 14 amino acids. Germline loops: CDR1 SGHTA, CDR2 FQGNSA. The CDR3 DNA follows: TGTGCCAGCAGCCCCCGGACATTTTACAATGAGCAGTTCTTC. Amino acid sequence: CASSPRTFYNEQFF.

This chain connects TRBV7-9 to TRBJ1-1; a weak D match, TRBD1 (5 bases). Germline CDR1 is SEHNR and CDR2 is FQNEAQ (reference sequence). V was shortened by 5 bases and J by 1 base, with 5 bases between the two germline ends. CDR3 length: 12 amino acids. In DNA form, the CDR3 reads TGTGCCAGCAGCCAGGGGAACACTGAAGCTTTCTTT. Protein product: CASSQGNTEAFF.

The rearrangement links TRBV4-3 to TRBJ2-1, with D maybe TRBD2 (5 bases). CDR3 length: 13 amino acids. CDR1 is LGHNA and CDR2 is YSLEER in the germline V gene. Trimming cost V 3 bases and J 8 bases, with 11 bases left between them. The CDR3 nucleotides are TGCGCCAGCAGCCACGAGGGTGGGCATGAGCAGTTCTTC. It yields the protein CASSHEGGHEQFF.

The chain employs TRBV21-1 and TRBJ2-7; no check of the table's D call, TRBD1, against the DNA was made. TRBV21-1 is a recognized pseudogene. This CDR3 has 16 amino acids. CDR3 coding DNA: TGTGCCAGCAGCACAAGCTGGACAGGGGGGAACTACGAGCAGTACTTC. Translated: CASSTSWTGGNYEQYF.

The chain recombines TRBV12-5 with TRBJ2-5, with D possibly matching TRBD1 (5 bases). The CDR3 length is 14 residues. CDR1 and CDR2 from the germline V gene are LGHNT and FRNRAP. V lost 0 bases and J lost 13, with 18 bases in between. The CDR3 DNA sequence: TGTGCTAGTGGTTTGGTATTAGGGGCCACGACTTGGTACTTC. As protein: CASGLVLGATTWYF.

The rearrangement joins TRBV9 to TRBJ1-3, with D possibly TRBD1 on 6 matching bases. V lost 5 bases and J lost 0, with 12 bases in between. The CDR3 totals 15 residues. Looked up from germline, CDR1 is SGDLS and CDR2 is YYNGEE. The CDR3 nucleotides are TGTGCCAGCAGTCTTAGGGGGTTCTCTGGAAACACCATATATTTT. Its translation: CASSLRGFSGNTIYF.

J is TRBJ1-1 and V is TRBV5-1; TRBD1 matches 7 bases. Germline trimming cut 4 bases from V and 2 bases from J; bases unmatched to any gene: 5. Germline lookup yields CDR1 SGHRS and CDR2 YFSETQ. The CDR3 totals 14 residues. The DNA for the CDR3 is TGCGCCAGCAGCACCCGGGACAGCAACACTGAAGCTTTCTTT. Its translation is CASSTRDSNTEAFF.

The gene calls are TRBV21-1 and TRBJ2-1; the listed D gene, TRBD2, was not tested against the DNA. TRBV21-1 is annotated as a pseudogene. This CDR3 is 15 amino acids long. CDR3 nucleotide sequence: TGTGCCACCGAACCTAGCGGGGGCCTTAACAATGAGCAGTTCTTC. As protein: CATEPSGGLNNEQFF.

This clone was recorded only once. CDR3 DNA sequence: TGTGCCAGCAGCTTAGTATCGAACAGGGGCCAAGAGACCCAGTACTTC. As protein: CASSLVSNRGQETQYF. The chain combines TRBV11-2 with TRBJ2-5; TRBD1 matches at 7 bases. Germline V gives CDR1 SGHAT, CDR2 FQNNGV. The J segment lost 1 base and the V segment lost 1 base, leaving 6 bases of the junction unmatched. The CDR3 totals 16 residues.

The chain joins TRBV21-1 to TRBJ1-1. TRBV21-1 is annotated as a pseudogene. This CDR3 comprises 16 residues. CDR3 DNA: TGTGCCAGCAGCAAAGTTACCTCGGTAAACTCCATAAAAGCTTTCTTT. Protein sequence: CASSKVTSVNSIKAFF.

V and J are TRBV6-5 and TRBJ2-2, with D maybe TRBD2 (5 bases). The germline V gene encodes CDR1 MNHEY and CDR2 SVGAGI. The CDR3 consists of 13 residues. V lost 11 bases to trimming and J lost 4 bases, with 14 bases between them. CDR3 sequence (DNA): TGTGCCGCCTTCGGCCGGGGCACCGGGGAGCTGTTTTTT. This translates into CAAFGRGTGELFF.

This chain uses TRBV20-1 with TRBJ1-1, with 8 bases identical to TRBD1. The germline gives CDR1 DFQATT, CDR2 SNEGSKA (reference sequence). The CDR3 spans 11 residues. V lost 1 base, J lost 11 bases, and 3 bases stayed unmatched. The CDR3 here is CSARGTGKAFF. The CDR3 nucleotides are TGCAGTGCTAGAGGGACAGGGAAGGCTTTCTTT.

This clone came up once. The chain combines TRBV6-5 with TRBJ1-6, with D possibly being TRBD1 (6 bases). Germline values: CDR1 MNHEY, CDR2 SVGAGI. V was pared by 6 bases and J by 8 bases, with 17 bases between. The CDR3 extends over 15 amino acids. CDR3 sequence: CASRPVDRSYSPLHF. As DNA, the CDR3 is TGTGCCAGCAGGCCCGTCGACAGGTCCTATTCACCCCTCCACTTT.

The rearrangement links TRBV5-1 to TRBJ2-6, with 12 bases aligning to TRBD2. This CDR3 region has 19 residues. Germline CDR1 SGHRS, CDR2 YFSETQ. V lost 4 bases to trimming and J lost 2 bases; unmatched junction nucleotides: 10. The CDR3 nucleotides are TGCGCCAGCAGCGTCCTAGCGGGAGGGCCTTCTGCTGGGGCCAACGTCCTGACTTTC. It specifies CASSVLAGGPSAGANVLTF.

With regard to this clone: The junction and the germline gene differ at one end; a read error may be behind it. J is TRBJ2-7 and V is TRBV6-6, with 14 bases identical to TRBD2. The CDR3 contains 15 residues. Germline V lookup: CDR1 MNHNY, CDR2 SVGAGI (reference sequence). CDR3 coding DNA: TGTGTCAGCACAGGGACTAGCGGGAGAACCTACGAGCAGTACTTC. Protein: CVSTGTSGRTYEQYF.